The sequence of this T cell receptor (beta chain) was determined in a study of cytomegalovirus exposure and HLA in healthy donors. 13 Jbeta primers and 60 Vbeta primers were used for the PCR. Method: immunoSEQ multiplex PCR; TCRdb's copy keeps in-frame clones and lacks some. The table lists roughly 90,000 clones, over 75% of them singletons, with about 7.3% in the top ten. With 5 bases clipped from V and 6 bases from J, the junction kept 15 bases outside the gene matches. The CDR3 sequence is 18 residues long. CDR1 is SGHVS, CDR2 FQNEAQ, per germline. The specimen was PBMCs. The chain combines TRBV7-8 with TRBJ2-2; 10 positions match TRBD2. The sequence derives from a young man in good health and CMV-seronegative. DNA of the CDR3: TGTGCCAGCAGCCCAAGGGGGACAGCGGGAGGGTGGCCCGGGGAGCTGTTTTTT. The encoded protein is CASSPRGTAGGWPGELFF.